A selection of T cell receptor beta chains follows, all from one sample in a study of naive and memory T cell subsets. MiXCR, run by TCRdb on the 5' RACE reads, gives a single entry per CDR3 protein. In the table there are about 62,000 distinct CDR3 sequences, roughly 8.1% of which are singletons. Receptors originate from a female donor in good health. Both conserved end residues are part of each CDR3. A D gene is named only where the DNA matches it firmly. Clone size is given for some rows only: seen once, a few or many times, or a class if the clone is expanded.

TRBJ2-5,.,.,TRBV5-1,CASKVAPAQETQYF,TGCGCCAGCAAAGTTGCCCCCGCCCAAGAGACCCAGTACTTC
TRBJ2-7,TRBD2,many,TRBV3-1,CASSLRASGAYEQYF,TGTGCCAGCAGCCTTCGGGCTAGCGGGGCCTACGAGCAGTACTTC
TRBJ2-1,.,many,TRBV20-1,CSASSGAPYNEQFF,TGCAGTGCTAGTTCGGGGGCACCCTACAATGAGCAGTTCTTC
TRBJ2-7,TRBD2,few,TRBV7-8,CASSLAASGRVEQYF,TGTGCCAGCAGCTTAGCGGCTAGCGGGAGGGTCGAGCAGTACTTC
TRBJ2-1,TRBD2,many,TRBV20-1,CSARGGTRRNEQFF,TGCAGTGCTAGGGGCGGGACTAGAAGAAATGAGCAGTTCTTC
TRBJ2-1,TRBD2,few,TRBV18,CASSPRTPGTSGTPYNEQFF,TGTGCCAGCTCACCCAGAACACCCGGGACTAGCGGGACTCCCTACAATGAGCAGTTCTTC
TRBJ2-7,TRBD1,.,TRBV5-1,CASSESGGLNLVTYEQYF,TGCGCCAGCAGCGAGTCAGGGGGCCTTAATTTAGTGACCTACGAGCAGTACTTC
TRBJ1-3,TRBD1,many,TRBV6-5,CASSRDRDSGNTIYF,TGTGCCAGCAGTAGGGACAGAGACTCTGGAAACACCATATATTTT
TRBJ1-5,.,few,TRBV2,CASRDSFSNQPQHF,TGTGCCAGCAGGGACAGCTTTAGCAATCAGCCCCAGCATTTT
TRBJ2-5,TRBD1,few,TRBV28,CASTLGQGRETQYF,TGTGCCAGCACTCTAGGACAGGGGAGGGAGACCCAGTACTTC
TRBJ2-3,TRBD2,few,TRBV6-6,CASSETTGLAGVDTQYF,TGTGCCAGCAGTGAAACAACGGGACTAGCGGGAGTGGATACGCAGTATTTT
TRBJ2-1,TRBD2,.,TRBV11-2,CASSAQRGRDNEQFF,TGTGCCAGCAGCGCCCAGCGGGGGCGGGACAATGAGCAGTTCTTC
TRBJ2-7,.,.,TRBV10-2,CATARGYEQYF,TGCGCCACCGCAAGGGGCTACGAGCAGTACTTC
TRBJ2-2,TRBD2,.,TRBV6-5,CASSYSKTSGLDGELFF,TGTGCCAGCAGTTACTCGAAGACTAGCGGGCTCGACGGGGAGCTGTTTTTT
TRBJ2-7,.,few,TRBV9,CASSVGPAAPYEQYF,TGTGCCAGCAGCGTAGGGCCCGCAGCACCCTACGAGCAGTACTTC
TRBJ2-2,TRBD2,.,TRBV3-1,CASSQVSGSPGELFF,TGTGCCAGCAGCCAAGTTAGCGGGAGTCCCGGGGAGCTGTTTTTT
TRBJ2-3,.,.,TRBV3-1,CASSYDLKQGRYTDTQYF,TGTGCCAGCAGCTACGACTTGAAACAGGGTCGCTACACAGATACGCAGTATTTT